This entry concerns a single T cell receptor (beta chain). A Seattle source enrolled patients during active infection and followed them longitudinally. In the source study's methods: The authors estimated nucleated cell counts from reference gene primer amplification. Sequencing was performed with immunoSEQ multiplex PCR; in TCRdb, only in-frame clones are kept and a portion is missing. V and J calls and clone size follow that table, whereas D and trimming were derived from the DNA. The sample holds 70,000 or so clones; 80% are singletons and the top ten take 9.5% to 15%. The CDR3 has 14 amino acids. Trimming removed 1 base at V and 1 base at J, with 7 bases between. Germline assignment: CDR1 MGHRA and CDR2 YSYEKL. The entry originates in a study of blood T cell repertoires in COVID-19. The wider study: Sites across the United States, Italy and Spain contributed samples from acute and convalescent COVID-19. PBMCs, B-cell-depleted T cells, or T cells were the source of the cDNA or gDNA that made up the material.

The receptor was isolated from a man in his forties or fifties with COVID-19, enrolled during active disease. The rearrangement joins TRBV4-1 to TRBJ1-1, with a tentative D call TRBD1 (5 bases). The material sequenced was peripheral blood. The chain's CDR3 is CASSQGDWNTEAFF. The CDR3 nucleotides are TGCGCCAGCAGCCAAGGGGACTGGAACACTGAAGCTTTCTTT.